This record covers a single TCR beta chain. This specimen comes from a study of T cell responses to AZD1222 COVID-19 vaccine. The V and J ends lost 0 bases and 0 bases respectively, with 4 bases between them. Germline V gene data show CDR1 as SGHRS and CDR2 as YFSETQ. This CDR3 has 15 residues. Assay used: immunoSEQ multiplex PCR; TCRdb lists only in-frame clones, some missing. The sample records just under 95,000 clones, approximately 90% being singletons. The source was peripheral blood, collected on day 0 of AZD1222 vaccination. The rearrangement joins TRBV5-1 to TRBJ2-6; D gene uncertain. The sequence derives from an adult in good health. CDR3 protein: CASSLVHSGANVLTF. CDR3 bases: TGCGCCAGCAGCTTGGTTCACTCTGGGGCCAACGTCCTGACTTTC.